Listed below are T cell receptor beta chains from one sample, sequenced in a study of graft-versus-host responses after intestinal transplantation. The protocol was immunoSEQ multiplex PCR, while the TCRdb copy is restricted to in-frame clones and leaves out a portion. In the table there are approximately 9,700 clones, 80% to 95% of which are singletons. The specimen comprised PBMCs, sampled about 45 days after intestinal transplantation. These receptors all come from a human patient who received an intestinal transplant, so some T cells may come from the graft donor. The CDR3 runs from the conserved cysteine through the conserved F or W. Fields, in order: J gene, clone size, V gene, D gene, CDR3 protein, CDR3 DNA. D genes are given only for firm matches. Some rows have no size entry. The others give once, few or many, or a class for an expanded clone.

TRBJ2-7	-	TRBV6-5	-	CASSTTGTPSYEQYF	TGTGCCAGCAGTACCACCGGGACACCCTCCTACGAGCAGTACTTC
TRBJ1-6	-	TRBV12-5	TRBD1	CASALGQGDSPLHF	TGTGCTAGTGCCCTAGGACAGGGGGATTCACCCCTCCACTTT
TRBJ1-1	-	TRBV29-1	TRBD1	CSVAQGAQTEAFF	TGCAGCGTTGCACAGGGGGCGCAGACTGAAGCTTTCTTT
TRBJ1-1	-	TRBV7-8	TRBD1	CASSPVPGQGRGTEAFF	TGTGCCAGCAGCCCAGTCCCGGGACAGGGGCGCGGCACTGAAGCTTTCTTT
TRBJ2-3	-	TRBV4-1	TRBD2	CASSLQPSGGSDTQYF	TGCGCCAGCAGCCTACAGCCTAGCGGGGGGTCAGATACGCAGTATTTT
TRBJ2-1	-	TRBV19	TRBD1	CASSWVQGVGEQFF	TGTGCCAGTAGTTGGGTACAGGGGGTCGGTGAGCAGTTCTTC
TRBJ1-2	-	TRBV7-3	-	CASSPTGTEYYGYTF	TGTGCCAGCAGCCCGACCGGGACGGAATACTATGGCTACACCTTC
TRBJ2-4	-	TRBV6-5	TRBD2	CASSYSAGGPRNIQYF	TGTGCCAGCAGTTACTCCGCGGGGGGCCCTCGGAACATTCAGTACTTC
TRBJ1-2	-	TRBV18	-	CASSPLKSRWDGYTF	TGTGCCAGCTCACCCCTCAAGTCCCGTTGGGATGGCTACACCTTC
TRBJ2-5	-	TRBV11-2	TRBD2	CASSPRTSGGKTQYF	TGTGCCAGCAGCCCGCGGACTAGCGGGGGCAAGACCCAGTACTTC
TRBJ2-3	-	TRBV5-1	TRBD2	CASSPGLALNTDTQYF	TGCGCCAGCAGCCCGGGACTAGCGCTTAACACAGATACGCAGTATTTT
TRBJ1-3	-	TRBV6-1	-	CASIPDGSSGNTIYF	TGTGCCAGCATACCCGACGGGAGCTCTGGAAACACCATATATTTT
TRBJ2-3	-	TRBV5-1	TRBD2	CASSFPPSGGGDTQYF	TGCGCCAGCAGCTTCCCGCCTAGCGGGGGGGGAGATACGCAGTATTTT
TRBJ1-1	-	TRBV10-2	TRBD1	CASRVQGEGWDTEAFF	TGCGCCAGCAGGGTACAGGGGGAAGGTTGGGACACTGAAGCTTTCTTT
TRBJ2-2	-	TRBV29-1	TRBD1	CSVEDPLGGPNTGELFF	TGCAGCGTTGAAGATCCCTTAGGGGGCCCGAACACCGGGGAGCTGTTTTTT
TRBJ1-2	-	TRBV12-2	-	CASRPKEVFGGYTF	TGTGCAAGTCGCCCCAAGGAGGTGTTCGGTGGCTACACCTTC
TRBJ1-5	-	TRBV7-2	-	CASSLVSFGGQHF	TGTGCCAGCAGCTTAGTTTCGTTTGGGGGACAGCATTTT
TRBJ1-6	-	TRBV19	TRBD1	CASRDRGGNSPLHF	TGTGCCAGTAGGGACAGGGGTGGGAATTCACCCCTCCACTTT
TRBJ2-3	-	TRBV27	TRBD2	CASTGASGGVQYF	TGTGCCAGCACCGGGGCTAGCGGGGGTGTGCAGTATTTT
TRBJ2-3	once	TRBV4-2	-	CASSREGQGEGTDTQYF	TGTGCCAGCAGCCGGGAAGGGCAGGGTGAGGGAACAGATACGCAGTATTTT
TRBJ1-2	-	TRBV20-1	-	CSATPWGYTF	TGCAGTGCTACCCCGTGGGGCTACACCTTC
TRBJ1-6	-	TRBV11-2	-	CASSLVRGPNSPLHF	TGTGCCAGCAGCTTAGTTCGGGGACCTAATTCACCCCTCCACTTT
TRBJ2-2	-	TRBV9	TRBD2	CASSVDIAGWAGELFF	TGTGCCAGCAGCGTAGATATAGCGGGTTGGGCCGGGGAGCTGTTTTTT
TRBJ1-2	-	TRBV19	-	CASSMRVDGYTF	TGTGCCAGTAGTATGAGAGTAGATGGCTACACCTTC
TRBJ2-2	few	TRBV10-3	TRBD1	CAISSGTANTGELFF	TGTGCCATCAGCTCCGGGACAGCGAACACCGGGGAGCTGTTTTTT